Listed here is a single T cell receptor beta chain. Its specificity is unknown. The CDR3 runs to 15 residues. Germline assignment: CDR1 KGHSH and CDR2 LQKENI. The V end was cut by 2 bases, the J end by 0 bases, with 10 bases between. The data stem from a study of graft-versus-host responses after intestinal transplantation. Study results and limitations: GvH clones were found in recipient marrow; some appeared first in ileum or blood.

Sequencing was performed with immunoSEQ multiplex PCR; in TCRdb, only in-frame clones are kept and a portion is missing. The table lists tens of thousands of clones, around 93% of them singletons. This TCR derives from a human patient who received an intestinal transplant, so some T cells may come from the graft donor. The chain combines TRBV18 with TRBJ1-2; D is undetermined. The sequencing here drew on PBMCs, taken roughly 860 days after a first intestinal transplant, on the day of a second. The CDR3 DNA sequence: TGTGCCAGCTCACCAATGAAGAACTCTAACTATGGCTACACCTTC. This sequence encodes CASSPMKNSNYGYTF.